The T cell receptor beta chain under discussion was sequenced for a study of blood T cell repertoires in COVID-19. At the level of the study: Sample material is recorded as cDNA or gDNA derived from T cells, B-cell-depleted T cells, or PBMCs.

The assay was immunoSEQ multiplex PCR, and TCRdb's table has in-frame clones only and misses some. The sample has 52,000 or so clones; about nine tenths are singletons. V lost 2 bases and J lost 3; bases outside the gene matches: 3. CDR3 size: 15 residues. CDR1 is MNHEY and CDR2 is SVGAGI in the germline V gene. The chain uses TRBV6-5 and TRBJ1-2; 10 positions match TRBD1. What was sequenced was peripheral blood. The clonotype comes from a man between 60 and 70 years old with active COVID-19. The CDR3: CASSYSGQGDYGYTF. DNA of the CDR3: TGTGCCAGCAGTTACAGCGGACAGGGGGACTATGGCTACACCTTC.